These 31 T cell receptor beta chains were sequenced from one sample in a study of blood T cells in healthy people across ages. A J-beta primer mix and a sample-barcoded 5' primer were used in a second PCR of roughly 7 to 12 cycles. TCRdb used MiXCR to reprocess the 5' RACE reads, holding one entry per CDR3 protein. This sample has 700,000 to 950,000 distinct CDR3 sequences, with about 40% found just once. The sample was blood. The origin of the receptors is a woman in her sixties in good health.

The chain carries TRBV7-2 and TRBJ1-1, with D hard to call. Germline CDR1 and CDR2: SGHTA and FQGNSA. V was cut by 5 bases and J by 10 bases, with 14 bases left in between. The CDR3 contains 12 residues. CDR3: CASSPMQRRAFF. CDR3 nucleotides: TGTGCCAGCAGCCCCATGCAGCGTAGAGCTTTCTTT.

This chain uses TRBV12-3 or TRBV12-4 with TRBJ2-2; 8 bases align to TRBD1. V dropped 6 bases and J dropped 1; count of bases not matched to a gene: 4. The CDR3 has 15 residues. In nucleotides, the CDR3 is TGTGCCAGCAGCGGACAGGGTTTGAACACCGGGGAGCTGTTTTTT. Protein product: CASSGQGLNTGELFF.

This clonotype was seen ten or more times. The chain is built from TRBV12-3 or TRBV12-4 and TRBJ1-2; D unresolved. V was pared by 8 bases and J by 8 bases, with 24 bases between. CDR3 length: 15 residues. CDR3 loop: CASANTRFIRRGYTF. The DNA of the CDR3 is TGTGCCAGCGCGAATACCCGATTTATACGGCGGGGCTACACCTTC.

V and J are TRBV12-3 or TRBV12-4 and TRBJ2-7; 9 positions match TRBD2. The CDR3 contains 17 residues. Trimming cost V 0 bases and J 7 bases; bases outside gene matches: 13. CDR3 residues: CASSLAPLAGGPVEQYF. The CDR3 nucleotides read TGTGCCAGCAGTTTAGCCCCCCTGGCGGGGGGGCCAGTGGAGCAGTACTTC.

The chain is built from TRBV18 and TRBJ2-5; TRBD1 agrees at 7 bases. Trimming at V came to 0 bases and at J to 4 bases, leaving 2 bases not matched to a gene. The germline V gene has CDR1 KGHSH and CDR2 LQKENI. The CDR3 spans 14 residues. The CDR3 loop reads CASSPPEGAETQYF. In nucleotides, the CDR3 is TGTGCCAGCTCACCACCAGAGGGGGCAGAGACCCAGTACTTC.

The J gene is TRBJ2-1, the V gene TRBV21-1; the D segment call TRBD2 is taken from the table without a DNA check. TRBV21-1 is listed as a pseudogene. The CDR3 extends over 18 amino acids. CDR3 DNA sequence: TGTGCCAGCAGCACTAGAACGCCGCAGCAGCGGCCTCACAATGAGCAGTTCTTC. It encodes CASSTRTPQQRPHNEQFF.

J is TRBJ2-1 and V is TRBV28; maybe TRBD1 (7 bases). In germline, CDR1 is MDHEN, CDR2 SYDVKM. The CDR3 has 15 residues. V gave up 8 bases and J gave up 3 bases, with 17 bases separating them. CDR3 coding DNA: TGTGCCAGCGTTGGTGGGCGGGACAGCTACAATGAGCAGTTCTTC. Translated, it gives CASVGGRDSYNEQFF. Complete variable domain (other parts from reference TRBV28 and TRBJ2-1): DVKVTQSSRYLVKRTGEKVFLECVQDMDHENMFWYRQDPGLGLRLIYFSYDVKMKEKGDIPEGYSVSREKKERFSLILESASTNQTSMYLCASVGGRDSYNEQFFGPGTRLTVL.

This sequence joins TRBV13 and TRBJ2-1; D is undetermined. The CDR3 runs to 12 residues. Germline V lookup: CDR1 PRHDT, CDR2 FYEKMQ (reference sequence). The V gene lost 2 bases and the J gene lost 9 bases, with 8 bases spanning the gap. The CDR3 spells CASSLKGGEQFF. The CDR3 DNA reads TGTGCCAGCAGCTTAAAGGGTGGTGAGCAGTTCTTC.

This clonotype was detected only once. The germline gene is not matched at one end of the junction; a read error may be the cause. The chain recombines TRBV11-2 with TRBJ2-3; D call uncertain. The CDR3 runs 12 residues. Germline V gene data show CDR1 as SGHAT and CDR2 as FQNNGV. CDR3 DNA: TGTCCCAGCAGCTTAATGACAGATACGCAGTATTTT. Protein: CPSSLMTDTQYF.

The chain recombines TRBV4-1 with TRBJ2-7, with TRBD2 as a possible D gene (6 bases). The CDR3 contains 15 residues. The germline V gene encodes CDR1 MGHRA and CDR2 YSYEKL. Trimming took 0 bases from V and 2 from J, leaving 11 bases between them. The CDR3 reads CASSQDGSRAYEQYF. CDR3 coding DNA: TGCGCCAGCAGCCAAGACGGGAGCCGCGCCTACGAGCAGTACTTC.

J is TRBJ1-4 and V is TRBV18; 9 bases map to TRBD1. Germline V gene data show CDR1 as KGHSH and CDR2 as LQKENI. With V trimmed by 5 bases and J by 7 bases, 8 bases remained unmatched. This CDR3 comprises 15 residues. The CDR3 loop reads CASSNPGQGGEKLFF. The CDR3 bases are TGTGCCAGCTCAAATCCGGGACAGGGAGGTGAAAAACTGTTTTTT.

The genes are TRBV27 and TRBJ2-7, with D possibly called TRBD1 or TRBD2 (5 bases each). Looked up from germline, CDR1 is MNHEY and CDR2 is SMNVEV (reference sequence). With 5 bases removed from V and 1 base from J, the gap between germline ends came to 15 bases. The CDR3 spans 15 residues. The chain's CDR3 is CASSNAGTGSYEQYF. The CDR3 bases are TGTGCCAGCAGTAACGCCGGGACGGGATCCTACGAGCAGTACTTC.

V is TRBV28 and J is TRBJ1-4, with unresolved D. This CDR3 has 14 amino acids. Per the germline V gene, CDR1 is MDHEN and CDR2 is SYDVKM. V was shortened by 5 bases and J by 5 bases, with 12 bases between the two germline ends. This CDR3 is CASSPPAENEKLFF. CDR3 in DNA: TGTGCCAGCAGTCCACCGGCAGAAAATGAAAAACTGTTTTTT.

Points on this clonotype: A much larger clone sits a single nucleotide away, making a read error possible. The chain joins TRBV4-3 to TRBJ2-7, with D unclear. Trimming shortened V by 0 bases and J by 7 bases, and 10 bases separated the two germline ends. The CDR3 length is 13 residues. The germline V gene has CDR1 LGHNA and CDR2 YSLEER. The CDR3 DNA reads as TGCGCCAGCAGCCAAGAGGGTTTGAGAGAGCAGTACTTC. Its translation: CASSQEGLREQYF.

Only a few counts were recorded for this clonotype. At one end the junction does not follow the germline gene, possibly because of a read error. The CDR3 spells CASSLDSGGTYGYTF. The DNA for the CDR3 is TGCGCCAGCAGCTTGGATTCGGGAGGGACCTATGGCTACACTTTC. The chain uses TRBV5-1 and TRBJ1-2, with D maybe TRBD1 (5 bases). Germline V lookup: CDR1 SGHRS, CDR2 YFSETQ. This CDR3 has 15 residues.

Worth noting for this clonotype: A read error may produce the germline difference seen at one junction end. The J gene is TRBJ2-1, the V gene TRBV7-2, with D perhaps matching TRBD1 (7 bases). The CDR3 is 14 amino acids. Germline assignment: CDR1 SGHTA and CDR2 FQGNSA. CDR3 sequence reads: CASGLQGTGLEWFF. The CDR3 bases are TGTGCCAGCGGCTTACAGGGGACTGGCTTGGAATGGTTCTTC.

The genes are TRBV28 and TRBJ2-6; a possible D gene is TRBD2 (6 bases). CDR3 length equals 17 residues. Germline V gene lookup returns CDR1 MDHEN and CDR2 SYDVKM. The V end lost 1 base, the J end lost 2 bases, and 12 bases lay between the germline ends. Written as DNA, the CDR3 is TGTGCCAGCAGTTTATATGGCGGGGTTCCTGGGGCCAACGTCCTGACTTTC. As protein: CASSLYGGVPGANVLTF. Full variable domain (missing parts from reference TRBV28 and TRBJ2-6): DVKVTQSSRYLVKRTGEKVFLECVQDMDHENMFWYRQDPGLGLRLIYFSYDVKMKEKGDIPEGYSVSREKKERFSLILESASTNQTSMYLCASSLYGGVPGANVLTFGAGSRLTVL.

This clonotype was seen more than once but under ten times. V gene TRBV10-3 combines with J gene TRBJ1-5, with a weak D call TRBD1 (5 bases). V lost 0 bases, J lost 7 bases, and 10 bases lay in between. Per germline, CDR1 ENHRY and CDR2 SYGVKD. The CDR3 covers 14 residues. In DNA, the CDR3 is TGTGCCATCAGTGAGTCTAGGGGAGACCAGCCCCAGCATTTT. It specifies CAISESRGDQPQHF.

The chain carries TRBV28 and TRBJ2-4, with no clear D. There are 14 residues in the CDR3. Trimming pared 6 bases from V and 0 bases from J, leaving 9 bases between. CDR1 MDHEN and CDR2 SYDVKM come from the germline V gene. The CDR3 DNA follows: TGTGCCAGCAGCGTGGATCTAGCCAAAAACATTCAGTACTTC. Its protein is CASSVDLAKNIQYF.

The rearrangement links TRBV20-1 to TRBJ2-4, with 13 bases matching TRBD2. This CDR3 is built from 12 residues. V gave up 8 bases and J gave up 13 bases; unmatched junction bases: 8. The germline CDR1 and CDR2 sequences are DFQATT and SNEGSKA (reference sequence). Written as DNA, the CDR3 is TGCAGTCCGGGACTAGCGGGAATTGAGCAGTACTTC. Encoded protein: CSPGLAGIEQYF.

The chain uses TRBV12-3 or TRBV12-4 and TRBJ2-4; a possible D gene is TRBD2 (5 bases). V lost 3 bases and J lost 2, with 14 bases in between. The CDR3 is 16 residues long. The chain's CDR3 is CASSFPAAATKNIQYF. CDR3 sequence (DNA): TGTGCCAGCAGTTTCCCAGCGGCGGCGACCAAAAACATTCAGTACTTC.

This clonotype has a handful of counts. This chain links TRBV10-3 with TRBJ1-6, with TRBD1 matching over 7 bases. The CDR3 spans 16 residues. Germline lookup yields CDR1 ENHRY and CDR2 SYGVKD. The J segment lost 7 bases and the V segment lost 0 bases, leaving 6 bases of the junction unmatched. The CDR3 DNA reads TGTGCCATCAGTGAGTCGTTTACAGGGGCGAATTCACCCCTCCACTTT. Its translation: CAISESFTGANSPLHF.

As to this clonotype: A much larger clone sits a single nucleotide away, making a read error possible. V is TRBV11-3 and J is TRBJ2-1, with a possible D match to TRBD2 (6 bases). The germline CDR1 and CDR2 sequences are SGHNT and YENEEA. Trimming removed 5 bases from V and 7 bases from J, with 15 bases in between. This CDR3 is built from 14 residues. The CDR3 region is CASSPVGTVNEQFF. The CDR3 DNA reads TGTGCCAGCAGCCCCGTTGGGACTGTGAATGAGCAGTTCTTC.

This clonotype was counted between two and nine times. The chain has TRBV5-8 and TRBJ2-7, with 8 bases that match TRBD1. The CDR3 is made up of 14 amino acids. Trimming cost V 2 bases and J 6 bases; bases outside gene matches: 7. Germline V CDR1 and CDR2: SGHTS, YDEGEE. For the CDR3, the DNA is TGTGCCAGCAGCTTACCCGGGACAGGCCCCGAGCAGTACTTC. Encoded protein: CASSLPGTGPEQYF.

This clonotype has only a few counts. V is TRBV18 and J is TRBJ2-7, with D perhaps assigned TRBD1 or TRBD2 (5 bases each). V lost 3 bases and J lost 3, with 12 bases in between. The CDR3 is 14 amino acids. Per germline, CDR1 KGHSH and CDR2 LQKENI. The CDR3 DNA reads as TGTGCCAGCTCACCGTGGCAGGGAGTCTACGAGCAGTACTTC. Its translation is CASSPWQGVYEQYF.

The chain employs TRBV6-2 or TRBV6-3 and TRBJ2-7; D might be TRBD1 or TRBD2, each matching 5 bases. Per the germline V gene, CDR1 is MNHEY and CDR2 is SVGEGT. This CDR3 is 13 amino acids long. V shed 5 bases and J shed 0 bases, with 8 bases lying between them. CDR3 residues: CASSMGVSYEQYF. DNA of the CDR3: TGTGCCAGCAGTATGGGGGTCTCCTACGAGCAGTACTTC.

This clonotype was seen just once. The chain employs TRBV25-1 and TRBJ2-1, with D perhaps matching TRBD1 or TRBD2 (5 bases each). This CDR3 contains 16 residues. V lost 0 bases, J lost 5 bases, and 14 bases lay in between. Germline V lookup: CDR1 MGHDK, CDR2 SYGVNS. The chain's CDR3 is CASSEYEGRTDNEQFF. The CDR3 DNA reads as TGTGCCAGCAGTGAATACGAGGGACGGACTGACAATGAGCAGTTCTTC.

The J gene is TRBJ2-7, the V gene TRBV20-1; D gene uncertain. This CDR3 is 13 amino acids long. From germline, CDR1 is DFQATT and CDR2 SNEGSKA (reference sequence). The V end lost 1 base, the J end lost 2 bases, and 9 bases lay between the germline ends. This CDR3 is CSARGTKTYEQYF. The CDR3 bases are TGCAGTGCTAGAGGGACCAAGACCTACGAGCAGTACTTC.

Remarks on this clonotype: This may be a read error, as it is one base from a much larger clone. J is TRBJ2-5 and V is TRBV4-2, with D possibly TRBD2 on 7 matching bases. The CDR3 is 16 amino acids. Germline-derived CDR1 and CDR2 are LGHNA and YNFKEQ. Trimming shortened V by 0 bases and J by 13 bases, and 24 bases separated the two germline ends. CDR3 residues: CASSQEGGGSSTPPYF. CDR3 coding DNA: TGTGCCAGCAGCCAAGAGGGCGGGGGCTCGTCGACCCCTCCGTACTTC.

The rearrangement joins TRBV10-3 to TRBJ1-5; possible D gene TRBD1, 5 bases. Germline loops: CDR1 ENHRY, CDR2 SYGVKD. Trimming took off 0 bases at V and 6 bases at J, with 12 bases between the two ends. This CDR3 has 15 residues. This CDR3 is CAISESKGVGQPQHF. The CDR3 coding sequence is TGTGCCATCAGTGAGTCGAAAGGGGTTGGTCAGCCCCAGCATTTT.

This clonotype has only a few counts. This chain uses TRBV6-6 with TRBJ2-1, with no clear D. The germline CDR1 and CDR2 sequences are MNHNY and SVGAGI (reference sequence). With 6 bases removed from V and 8 bases from J, the gap between germline ends came to 8 bases. The CDR3 length is 11 residues. CDR3 sequence reads: CASSRRYEQFF. As DNA, the CDR3 is TGTGCCAGCAGCAGGCGATATGAGCAGTTCTTC.